The source of this TCR beta chain is a study of T cell responses to AZD1222 COVID-19 vaccine. Study results and caveats: Seropositive at baseline were only six AZD1222 recipients.

Sequenced by immunoSEQ multiplex PCR; TCRdb stores in-frame clones only, minus some. The repertoire holds around 100,000 clones, with 90% to 95% as singletons. The CDR3 runs 13 residues. The V and J ends lost 2 bases and 2 bases, in that order; junction bases with no gene match: 0. Germline V lookup: CDR1 SGHRS, CDR2 YFSETQ. Notes on this clone: Its antigen is not known.

The chain links TRBV5-1 to TRBJ2-5; 7 bases map to TRBD2. The source was peripheral blood, collected on day 0 of AZD1222 vaccination. This sequence was found in an adult in good health. The CDR3, as DNA: TGCGCCAGCAGCTTCGGGGGGCAAGAGACCCAGTACTTC. Its protein product is CASSFGGQETQYF.